One T cell receptor beta chain is described in this entry. Its antigen is currently unknown. The same CDR3 can be traced to other DNA sequences in this sample. Investigators spread the genomic DNA of each subset evenly over several immunoSEQ plates. Method: immunoSEQ multiplex PCR; TCRdb's copy keeps in-frame clones and lacks some. Found here are hundreds of thousands of clones, roughly 79% of them singletons; the top ten hold more than 10%. Donors were healthy HIV-negative adults without recent acute infections or vaccinations. In unsorted samples, genomic DNA was obtained using about 90 million PBMCs. This record belongs to a study of shared clonotypes between healthy human individuals. Findings and limits, study-wide: Clonotype sharing among donors was expected to depend on sequencing depth.

Sequencing was performed on PBMCs. This receptor was obtained from a woman aged 40 to 50 in good health. Some clones in this sample may be carry-over from other donors' samples.

Here the CDR3 DNA reads TGTGCCAGTAGTATTTTAGGGGGCGGGGAGCTGTTTTTT. This gives the protein CASSILGGGELFF. V and J are TRBV19 and TRBJ2-2, with D maybe TRBD1 (6 bases). This CDR3 comprises 13 residues. The ends were cut back, 3 bases at V and 7 bases at J, with 9 bases in the middle. In germline, CDR1 is LNHDA, CDR2 SQIVND (reference sequence).